The rows below give T cell receptor beta chains drawn from one sample of a study of beta chain features in type 1 diabetes. Libraries were prepared by immunoSEQ multiplex PCR; TCRdb keeps only in-frame clonotypes and omits some of them. The sample records 9,400 or so clones, about 84% being singletons. The source material was Tregs from blood. The origin of the receptors is a woman in her late teens or twenties in good health. CDR3s include the opening cysteine and the closing phenylalanine or tryptophan. The D gene is left open where the match is weak. Clone size is shown for a subset of rows, as once, few, many or a class of expanded clone.

V,size,J,D,CDR3,DNA
TRBV18,-,TRBJ2-3,TRBD2,CASSPPVGLAGDKADTQYF,TGTGCCAGCTCACCACCGGTTGGACTAGCGGGAGACAAGGCAGATACGCAGTATTTT
TRBV29-1,-,TRBJ2-1,TRBD1,CSGGRGRNEQFF,TGCAGCGGGGGTAGGGGGCGCAATGAGCAGTTCTTC
TRBV10-3,-,TRBJ2-3,TRBD1,CAISVGRGRADTQYF,TGTGCCATCAGTGTGGGCAGGGGGCGTGCAGATACGCAGTATTTT
TRBV12-5,-,TRBJ2-1,TRBD2,CASGFRLAGGEQFF,TGCGCTAGTGGTTTCAGACTAGCTGGCGGTGAGCAGTTCTTC
TRBV30,-,TRBJ2-7,TRBD2,CAWSTGGSEQYF,TGTGCCTGGAGTACGGGGGGAAGCGAGCAGTACTTC
TRBV7-8,-,TRBJ2-1,TRBD2,CASSLRGQRGHNEQFF,TGTGCCAGCAGCTTAAGGGGCCAGCGGGGACACAATGAGCAGTTCTTC
TRBV9,-,TRBJ2-1,TRBD2,CASSERLAGGSYNEQFF,TGTGCCAGCAGTGAGAGACTAGCGGGGGGGTCCTACAATGAGCAGTTCTTC
TRBV6-5,-,TRBJ2-3,TRBD1,CASSRTGGSTDTQYF,TGTGCCAGCAGTCGTACAGGGGGATCCACAGATACGCAGTATTTT
TRBV5-4,-,TRBJ2-7,TRBD2,CASRAGLASEQYF,TGTGCCAGCAGGGCGGGACTAGCGAGTGAGCAGTACTTC
TRBV7-8,few,TRBJ2-1,-,CASSLILSNEQFF,TGTGCCAGCAGCTTAATCCTGAGCAATGAGCAGTTCTTC
TRBV9,-,TRBJ2-1,TRBD2,CASSDGSGGRDEQFF,TGTGCCAGCAGCGACGGTAGCGGGGGTAGAGATGAGCAGTTCTTC
TRBV2,-,TRBJ1-1,-,CASRGQGNTEAFF,TGTGCCAGCAGGGGCCAGGGGAACACTGAAGCTTTCTTT
TRBV7-3,-,TRBJ2-5,TRBD2,CASSEGSWRGAETQYF,TGTGCCAGCTCGGAGGGTTCGTGGCGGGGGGCAGAGACCCAGTACTTC
TRBV28,few,TRBJ2-3,TRBD1,CASSERQGTDTQYF,TGTGCCAGCAGTGAAAGACAGGGAACAGATACGCAGTATTTT
TRBV6-5,once,TRBJ1-1,-,CASTGGSQGNTEAFF,TGTGCCAGCACCGGGGGATCCCAGGGGAACACTGAAGCTTTCTTT
TRBV5-4,once,TRBJ2-3,TRBD2,CASSSLANTQYF,TGTGCCAGCAGCTCACTAGCGAATACGCAGTATTTT